This T cell receptor (beta chain) was sequenced in a study of blood T cell repertoires in COVID-19. As processed by the authors: From reference gene primer amplification, estimates of nucleated cell counts were derived. The method was immunoSEQ multiplex PCR; TCRdb's version includes in-frame clones alone and lacks a portion of them. V and J calls and clone size follow that table, whereas D and trimming were derived from the DNA. The profile shows tens of thousands of clones, roughly nine tenths of them singletons. Trimming cost V 2 bases and J 1 base, with 8 bases left between them. The CDR3 loop spans 14 amino acids. Germline-derived CDR1 and CDR2 are MGHDK and SYGVNS.

The chain employs TRBV25-1 and TRBJ1-2; no clear D. This receptor was identified in a man aged 25-40 years with active or convalescent COVID-19. Specimen: peripheral blood. Written as DNA, the CDR3 is TGTGCCAGCAGTGAAGCTGGGCGTAACTATGGCTACACCTTC. This encodes CASSEAGRNYGYTF.